This T cell receptor (beta chain) came from a study of T cells in localized non-small cell lung cancer. Overall study findings and caveats: Adjacent lung had a median approximately 57 of the 100 largest tumor clones. Without multi-region sequencing, intratumor heterogeneity could not be excluded.

Germline V gene data show CDR1 as GTSNPN and CDR2 as SVGIG (reference sequence). The CDR3 runs to 13 residues. V gave up 4 bases and J gave up 4 bases; unmatched junction bases: 6. Generated by immunoSEQ multiplex PCR, the TCRdb table keeps only in-frame clones and is missing some. The sample lists roughly 27,000 clones; 90% were seen once. This clone was counted between two and nine times. Its target is not known. The chain links TRBV30 to TRBJ1-2; 7 bases line up with TRBD1. Material: peripheral blood, obtained before any cancer treatment. This TCR was sampled from a woman between 35 and 70 years old with stage I lung adenocarcinoma. The CDR3 DNA reads TGTGCCTGGACCTCGACAGGGCCCTATGGCTACACCTTC. Encoded protein: CAWTSTGPYGYTF.